What follows describes a single T cell receptor beta chain. No antigen is known for it. No base-level quality is on record; no much larger clone is a single base apart. This record comes from a study of shared clonotypes between healthy human individuals (dated by TCRdb to the early 2020s). Study-wide context: A few men and a couple of women, aged 18 to 49 years, made up the cohort. Libraries were prepared and TCR repertoires were sequenced by different laboratories using diverse techniques, in order to increase sequencing depth and limit assay-specific biases. To estimate repertoire size and how much clonotypes are shared between individuals, the study performed deep sequencing of blood TCR repertoires from roughly five healthy adults. For each donor, CD4 naive and CD4 memory were each given three plates, CD8 naive was given two plates, and CD8 memory was given one plate. Each donor's leukapheresis produced roughly between roughly 0.94 and 9.5 billion PBMCs. General findings and caveats noted by the study authors: The genetic and exposure-history diversity represented was limited by the small number of donors. Based on pairwise subsampling, the degree of clonotype sharing among donors was expected to be affected by sequencing depth. Only blood was sampled, and tissue TCR repertoires likely differ from those in blood. Higher generation probabilities were observed for clonotypes shared by all four sorted-subset donors than for non-shared clonotypes. Naive subsets generally had larger estimated clonotype richness than memory subsets did. Across four donors, around 5% of naive CD4, 3.5% of naive CD8, roughly 2.3% of memory CD4, and 0.4% of memory CD8 clonotypes were shared. Incomplete sequencing was indicated by rarefaction of sorted-subset datasets, despite the large sequencing depth.

For the CD8 naive samples, CD45RO-negative cells were positively selected for CCR7, yielding a CD45RA+CCR7+ population from which TemRA cells were excluded. Healthy HIV-negative adults with no recently reported acute infections or vaccinations were included as donors. All donors were Caucasian adults living in Nashville, Tennessee, USA. Blood was collected by leukapheresis, and PBMCs were isolated by Ficoll-Histopaque density gradient centrifugation and then cryopreserved in liquid nitrogen vapor phase. Purity and quantity of every magnetically sorted T cell population were checked by analytical flow cytometry. Genomic DNA was isolated from every sorted fraction and measured by UV absorbance on a Nanodrop 2000c. According to the germline V gene (reference sequence), CDR1 reads GTSNPN and CDR2 reads SVGIG. Trimming leaves V shorter by 0 bases and J shorter by 3 bases, with the junction holding 9 bases beyond the gene matches. The CDR3 runs 17 residues from the cysteine to the phenylalanine. Just the 51-base CDR3 DNA is kept, in frame starting at base 1.

TCR CDR3 regions were amplified from genomic DNA by multiplex PCR using the deep immunoSEQ assay. For each cell subset, the extracted genomic DNA was distributed evenly across all wells of several immunoSEQ 96-well plates, and each plate served as one replicate. For sorted subsets, each replicate PCR was loaded with approximately 200 ng genomic DNA, equivalent to 30,000 or so T cell genomes. Purified libraries were measured with a Qubit 3.0 fluorometer, size-checked on a Bioanalyzer 2100, and measured again with the KAPA Library Quantification kit. Every immunoSEQ 96-well plate was sequenced on a separate single-read 150-cycle Illumina NextSeq 550 flow cell. On the authors' methods: Because only junctional sequences without quality scores were contained in the immunoSEQ output, filtering matching that applied to full-length reads could not be performed. To assign V/J genes and CDR3, sequences were annotated using PyIR, a Python wrapper for IgBLAST v1.9, with IMGT germline references. Reads were filtered out if the reads had weak V/J assignments (E-value above 1e-6), no CDR3, stop codons, out-of-frame junctions, or ambiguous translated residues. V3J clonotypes were defined by identical inferred V gene, J gene, and CDR3 amino acid sequence. The percentage overlap between two repertoires was calculated by dividing the number of shared unique clonotypes by the size of the smaller repertoire. Three approaches were used to assess repertoire richness: RTK rarefaction, the Chao1 estimator, and Recon v2.1 estimates of unobserved clonotypes. For all TCRbeta clonotypes obtained by the gDNA method from several donors, generation probabilities were computed with OLGA. TCRdb took over this immuneACCESS table, retaining in-frame rearrangements with V and J assigned. Such tables are incomplete; in checked studies, under half of the missing clones stem from an unresolved V gene, and the remainder is unexplained. Clonal size and the V and J genes are those of that table, whereas D and trimming came from the DNA. The sample table holds about 2 million clones, of which about 95% were seen once. Of the sample, roughly 1% falls within the top ten clones.

Sequenced input: naive CD8+ T cells sorted from blood. The cell subset or site tag for this specimen amounts to: CD45RA+CCR7+. The TCR originated in a man in his late teens or twenties in good health. The chain is made from TRBV30 and TRBJ2-5, with 11 bases in between that match TRBD2. CDR3 protein: CAWSVLAGDFWEETQYF. At the DNA level, the sequence is TGTGCCTGGAGTGTACTAGCGGGAGATTTTTGGGAAGAGACCCAGTACTTC.